This is a list of T cell receptor beta chains from one sample in a study of breast tumors, draining lymph nodes, adjacent tissues. TCRdb re-derived calls from the multiplex PCR reads in MiXCR, one entry per CDR3 protein. The data contain about 180,000 distinct CDR3 sequences, 25% to 40% of them seen just once; the ten biggest clones take up about 4%. The sequenced material came from axillary lymph node tissue. These receptors all stem from a female donor with breast cancer. Some clones in this sample may be carry-over from other donors' samples. Both conserved end residues are part of each CDR3. The D gene is left open where the match is weak. Some rows have no size entry. The others give once, few or many, or a class for an expanded clone.

v_gene	d_gene	abundance	j_gene	CDR3aa	CDR3nt
TRBV6-5	TRBD1	many	TRBJ2-5	CASSYWGQGETQYF	TGTGCCAGCAGTTACTGGGGACAGGGGGAGACCCAGTACTTC
TRBV15	-	many	TRBJ1-2	CATSRGGIQSYGYTF	TGTGCCACCAGCAGAGGTGGAATTCAGAGCTATGGCTACACCTTC
TRBV5-6	-	many	TRBJ2-5	CASSAYTRGETQYF	TGTGCCAGCAGCGCGTATACTAGAGGAGAGACCCAGTACTTC
TRBV18	-	-	TRBJ2-5	CASSAAKGNEQGETQYF	TGTGCCAGCTCAGCGGCAAAAGGGAATGAGCAGGGAGAGACCCAGTACTTC
TRBV5-1	TRBD2	many	TRBJ2-1	CASSLRLADSNEQFF	TGCGCCAGCAGCCTCAGACTAGCGGACTCCAATGAGCAGTTCTTC
TRBV29-1	-	-	TRBJ1-1	CSVELQGLNTEAFF	TGCAGCGTTGAATTGCAGGGACTCAACACTGAAGCTTTCTTT
TRBV7-2	-	-	TRBJ1-1	CASSGVETEAFF	TGTGCCAGCAGTGGGGTTGAGACTGAAGCTTTCTTT
TRBV5-5	-	-	TRBJ2-3	CASIKNTGGEDTQYF	TGTGCCAGCATCAAGAACACCGGGGGTGAAGATACGCAGTATTTT
TRBV5-8	TRBD1	many	TRBJ2-3	CASSTRQGSTDTQYF	TGTGCCAGCAGCACCCGACAGGGTAGCACAGATACGCAGTATTTT
TRBV3-2	-	-	TRBJ2-3	CARISGGATDTQYF	TGTGCCAGGATTAGCGGGGGGGCCACAGATACGCAGTATTTT
TRBV24-1	-	-	TRBJ1-2	CATSDTTAYRRYGYTF	TGTGCCACCAGTGATACTACAGCCTACAGAAGGTATGGCTACACCTTC
TRBV27	TRBD2	-	TRBJ2-1	CASSFAGGVYNEQFF	TGTGCCAGCAGTTTTGCGGGAGGTGTTTACAATGAGCAGTTCTTC
TRBV19	-	-	TRBJ1-1	CASSIRAAAEAFF	TGTGCCAGTAGTATTCGGGCGGCGGCTGAAGCTTTCTTT
TRBV6-4	-	many	TRBJ2-3	CASSDSERGTQYF	TGTGCCAGCAGTGACTCGGAGAGGGGCACGCAGTATTTT
TRBV7-9	-	-	TRBJ2-1	CAGSLKSQGVSYNEQFF	TGTGCCGGCAGCTTAAAGTCCCAGGGTGTCAGCTACAATGAGCAGTTCTTC
TRBV7-3	-	-	TRBJ1-5	CASSWGDAWQPQHF	TGTGCCAGCAGTTGGGGGGATGCATGGCAGCCCCAGCATTTT
TRBV11-2	-	many	TRBJ2-7	CASSPPESFYEQYF	TGTGCCAGCAGCCCTCCCGAGAGCTTCTACGAGCAGTACTTC
TRBV13	-	many	TRBJ1-3	CASSPPSGNTIYF	TGTGCCAGCAGCCCCCCCTCTGGAAACACCATATATTTT
TRBV6-2/TRBV6-3	TRBD1	few	TRBJ2-2	CASRDRVTGELFF	TGTGCCAGCCGGGACAGAGTTACCGGGGAGCTGTTTTTT
TRBV2	-	many	TRBJ1-2	CASSEGRVMGGYTF	TGTGCCAGCAGTGAGGGTCGGGTTATGGGTGGCTACACCTTC
TRBV7-9	TRBD2	many	TRBJ2-2	CASSSGLAGSGELFF	TGTGCCAGCAGCTCCGGACTAGCCGGGTCCGGGGAGCTGTTTTTT
TRBV28	-	few	TRBJ2-5	CASSTQETQYF	TGTGCCAGCAGTACCCAAGAGACCCAGTACTTC
TRBV7-6	-	many	TRBJ2-7	CASSPPAGSSYEQYF	TGTGCCAGCAGCCCTCCCGCGGGTTCATCCTACGAGCAGTACTTC
TRBV11-2	TRBD1	many	TRBJ2-3	CASSLGTGGTDTQYF	TGTGCCAGCAGCTTAGGGACAGGGGGCACAGATACGCAGTATTTT
TRBV12-3/TRBV12-4	-	-	TRBJ2-5	CASSGRQLQETQYF	TGTGCCAGCAGCGGCCGACAACTTCAAGAGACCCAGTACTTC
TRBV10-3	TRBD2	once	TRBJ2-1	CAIRATSGGTTDTQFF	TGTGCCATCAGGGCCACTAGCGGGGGGACCACAGATACGCAGTTCTTC
TRBV7-3	-	many	TRBJ2-1	CASSLGGGVHEQFF	TGTGCCAGCAGCCTGGGGGGCGGGGTCCATGAGCAGTTCTTC
TRBV12-3/TRBV12-4	-	-	TRBJ2-2	CASTTGVGTGELFF	TGTGCCAGCACGACCGGGGTGGGCACCGGGGAGCTGTTTTTT
TRBV19	-	many	TRBJ1-5	CASSMRGQPQHF	TGTGCCAGTAGTATGCGGGGGCAGCCCCAGCATTTT
TRBV7-9	-	-	TRBJ1-5	CASSPGRSTMILDTQHF	TGTGCCAGCAGCCCCGGACGGAGTACCATGATCTTGGATACGCAGCATTTT
TRBV6-1	-	few	TRBJ1-5	CASTNPGLNQPQHF	TGTGCCAGCACCAACCCCGGGCTCAATCAGCCCCAGCATTTT
TRBV11-3	-	many	TRBJ2-7	CASSLEIHEQYF	TGTGCCAGCAGCTTAGAGATACACGAGCAGTACTTC
TRBV6-6	TRBD1	-	TRBJ2-2	CASSAGTGNTGELFF	TGTGCCAGCAGTGCGGGGACAGGGAACACCGGGGAGCTGTTTTTT
TRBV10-2	TRBD1	many	TRBJ1-2	CASSESWDRDPGYTF	TGCGCCAGCAGTGAGTCATGGGACAGGGATCCCGGCTACACCTTC
TRBV29-1	-	many	TRBJ2-7	CSAHGSSYEQYF	TGCAGCGCCCACGGGAGTTCCTACGAGCAGTACTTC
TRBV15	-	-	TRBJ2-1	CATRDGDRVNEQFF	TGTGCCACCAGAGACGGGGACCGGGTCAATGAGCAGTTCTTC
TRBV20-1	TRBD1	few	TRBJ1-5	CSARVEGAGPPQHF	TGCAGTGCTAGAGTCGAGGGGGCAGGACCGCCCCAGCATTTT
TRBV29-1	TRBD1	-	TRBJ1-2	CSPGPQGHGYTF	TGCAGCCCAGGGCCACAGGGGCATGGCTACACCTTC
TRBV12-3/TRBV12-4	TRBD1	-	TRBJ1-4	CASRSTGEKLFF	TGTGCCAGCAGGTCGACAGGGGAAAAACTGTTTTTT
TRBV6-1	TRBD1	-	TRBJ2-7	CASSRTGSSYEQYF	TGTGCCAGCAGCCGGACAGGGAGCTCCTACGAGCAGTACTTC
TRBV12-3/TRBV12-4	-	many	TRBJ2-7	CASRPAGVGHEQYF	TGTGCCAGCAGGCCAGCAGGGGTAGGCCACGAGCAGTACTTC
TRBV6-5	TRBD2	many	TRBJ2-3	CATNRGGGTDTQYF	TGTGCCACCAACCGGGGGGGCGGCACAGATACGCAGTATTTT
TRBV5-6	-	many	TRBJ2-3	CASSYDYTDTQYF	TGTGCCAGCAGCTATGACTACACAGATACGCAGTATTTT
TRBV7-2	-	many	TRBJ2-7	CASSVVRGGYEQYF	TGTGCCAGCAGCGTAGTGAGAGGGGGCTACGAGCAGTACTTC
TRBV7-2	TRBD2	-	TRBJ2-3	CASSQAGTSGGTDTQYF	TGTGCCAGCAGCCAAGCCGGGACTAGCGGGGGGACAGATACGCAGTATTTT
TRBV7-2	TRBD2	-	TRBJ2-1	CASSFQPSGFYNEQFF	TGTGCCAGCAGCTTCCAGCCTAGCGGGTTCTACAATGAGCAGTTCTTC
TRBV5-8	TRBD2	-	TRBJ2-1	CASSLALGGFHNEQFF	TGTGCCAGCAGCTTGGCCTTGGGAGGGTTCCACAATGAGCAGTTCTTC
TRBV18	-	many	TRBJ1-2	CASSPNRDGYTF	TGTGCCAGCTCACCTAACCGGGACGGCTACACCTTC
TRBV7-9	-	-	TRBJ2-6	CASSLARVGTEAF	TGTGCCAGCAGCTTAGCCAGGGTGGGCACTGAAGCTTTC
TRBV6-2/TRBV6-3	-	-	TRBJ2-7	CASRGHYEQYF	TGTGCCAGCAGGGGTCACTACGAGCAGTACTTC
TRBV15	TRBD1	medium-sized	TRBJ1-4	CATSRAGGVNEKLFF	TGTGCCACCAGCAGAGCAGGGGGAGTTAATGAAAAACTGTTTTTT
TRBV4-1	-	many	TRBJ1-5	CASSQGSGQLNQPQHF	TGCGCCAGCAGCCAAGGGTCCGGACAGCTCAATCAGCCCCAGCATTTT
TRBV6-6	-	-	TRBJ2-6	CASSYWETGANVLTF	TGTGCCAGCAGTTATTGGGAAACCGGGGCCAACGTCCTGACTTTC
TRBV7-8	-	many	TRBJ2-5	CASSLREGQETQYF	TGTGCCAGCAGCTTACGGGAAGGACAAGAGACCCAGTACTTC
TRBV20-1	TRBD2	many	TRBJ2-5	CSALSGGRRETQYF	TGCAGTGCCCTTAGCGGGGGACGTCGAGAGACCCAGTACTTC
TRBV9	-	many	TRBJ1-4	CASSGQGLGEKLFF	TGTGCCAGCAGCGGCCAGGGGTTGGGTGAAAAACTGTTTTTT
TRBV4-1	-	-	TRBJ1-3	CASSQDPSGNIRDRYF	TGCGCCAGCAGCCAAGACCCCTCTGGAAACATTCGGGATCGATATTTT